What follows are 27 T cell receptor beta chains derived from one specimen sequenced in a study of T cell responses to AZD1222 COVID-19 vaccine. Here immunoSEQ multiplex PCR was the method, and the copy in TCRdb shows in-frame clones only, minus some. This table has 95,000 to 150,000 clones, 65% to 90% appearing once. The specimen comprised peripheral blood, sampled 28 days after the second AZD1222 dose. The receptors stem from an adult who received the AZD1222 COVID-19 vaccine.

This clone has a count of ten or more. CDR3 DNA: TGTGCCAGCAGCCTCTCGGACGGATCTAATGAAAAACTGTTTTTT. Protein: CASSLSDGSNEKLFF. The V gene is TRBV14, the J gene TRBJ1-4; D is undetermined. CDR3 size: 15 residues. With 4 bases removed from V and 3 bases from J, the gap between germline ends came to 12 bases. CDR1 is SGHDN and CDR2 is FVKESK in the germline V gene.

This clone showed up just a few times. The chain links TRBV12-5 to TRBJ2-7, with 7 bases aligning to TRBD1. Trimming cost V 4 bases and J 3 bases; bases outside gene matches: 3. Per germline, CDR1 LGHNT and CDR2 FRNRAP. This CDR3 region has 13 residues. The CDR3 protein is CASGSGTVYEQYF. In nucleotides, the CDR3 is TGTGCTAGTGGTTCCGGGACAGTCTACGAGCAGTACTTC.

The CDR3 is CASSIQYF. CDR3 in DNA: TGTGCCAGCAGTATTCAGTATTTT. The rearrangement links TRBV2 to TRBJ2-3, with D unresolved. There are 8 residues in the CDR3. V lost 5 bases, J lost 12 bases, and 3 bases lay in between. Germline CDR1 is SNHLY and CDR2 is FYNNEI.

Comments on this clone: At the DNA level, this CDR3 is encoded by other sequences in the same sample as well. The genes are TRBV19 and TRBJ1-3; the D is unclear. The CDR3 contains 12 residues. Trimming pared 3 bases from V and 4 bases from J, leaving 4 bases between. The V gene's germline CDR1 is LNHDA and CDR2 SQIVND (reference sequence). CDR3 residues: CASSITGNTIYF. The CDR3 bases are TGTGCCAGTAGTATTACCGGAAACACCATATATTTT.

With regard to this clone: A much larger clone lies a single base off, so this may be a read error. This sample includes further DNA sequences coding for the same CDR3. This chain joins TRBV21-1 and TRBJ1-6. TRBV21-1 counts as a pseudogene. CDR3 length equals 15 residues. Here the CDR3 DNA reads TGTGCCAGCCGCCCCCCTGGACTGGGGGGCTCACCCCTCCACTTT. It codes for CASRPPGLGGSPLHF.

The chain combines TRBV4-3 with TRBJ2-7; a possible D gene is TRBD2 (6 bases). Germline V lookup: CDR1 LGHNA, CDR2 YSLEER. V was shortened by 3 bases and J by 3 bases, with 18 bases between the two germline ends. The CDR3 spans 16 residues. The CDR3 nucleotides are TGCGCCAGCAGCCATGGCCTCGGGACTCCAGACTACGAGCAGTACTTC. This translates into CASSHGLGTPDYEQYF.

This chain links TRBV27 with TRBJ1-3; possible D gene TRBD1, 5 bases. The CDR3 loop spans 13 amino acids. V was shortened by 5 bases and J by 4 bases, with 9 bases between the two germline ends. Germline values: CDR1 MNHEY, CDR2 SMNVEV (reference sequence). The CDR3: CASSKDIGNTIYF. As DNA, the CDR3 is TGTGCCAGCAGTAAGGACATAGGAAACACCATATATTTT.

This chain links TRBV18 with TRBJ1-1; possible D gene TRBD1, 6 bases. Deletions cut 3 bases from V and 1 base from J, with 15 bases between. In germline, CDR1 is KGHSH, CDR2 LQKENI. The CDR3 spans 16 residues. In DNA form, the CDR3 reads TGTGCCAGCTCACCTTCGAGGGGGGCATCGAACACTGAAGCTTTCTTT. Its protein product is CASSPSRGASNTEAFF.

The rearrangement joins TRBV3-1 (or the pseudogene TRBV3-2) to TRBJ2-3; 9 bases agree with TRBD2. V shed 4 bases and J 5 bases; nucleotides not matched to a gene: 10. Germline V gives CDR1 LGHDT, CDR2 YNNKEL (reference sequence). This CDR3 is 16 amino acids long. The CDR3 sequence is CASSLSSGGRGDTQYF. CDR3 sequence (DNA): TGTGCCAGCAGCCTCTCCAGCGGGGGGCGGGGAGATACGCAGTATTTT.

This sequence joins TRBV7-9 and TRBJ2-6, with a weak D call TRBD1 (6 bases). This CDR3 comprises 15 residues. CDR1 is SEHNR and CDR2 is FQNEAQ in the germline V gene (reference sequence). V gave up 5 bases and J gave up 1 base, with 9 bases separating them. CDR3 DNA: TGTGCCAGCAGCCCCAGGGGTTCTGGGGCCAACGTCCTGACTTTC. It specifies CASSPRGSGANVLTF.

This chain uses TRBV30 with TRBJ1-5, with D unclear. V was clipped by 0 bases and J by 1 base, with 10 bases between them. Germline CDR1 reads GTSNPN; CDR2 reads SVGIG (reference sequence). The length of the CDR3 is 15 residues. The CDR3 region has the DNA TGTGCCTGGAGTGTATTTGGGAAAAGCAATCAGCCCCAGCATTTT. Its protein product is CAWSVFGKSNQPQHF.

In its sample, this clone was seen many times. J is TRBJ1-1 and V is TRBV5-1; D not certain. The CDR3 is made up of 14 amino acids. Germline lookup yields CDR1 SGHRS and CDR2 YFSETQ. V lost 1 base and J lost 1, with 8 bases in between. The CDR3 reads CASSLWDSNTEAFF. In nucleotides, the CDR3 is TGCGCCAGCAGCTTGTGGGATTCGAACACTGAAGCTTTCTTT.

The chain couples TRBV30 to TRBJ1-5; 8 positions match TRBD1. CDR3 length: 13 residues. The V gene end was trimmed by 3 bases and the J gene end by 5 bases; junction bases not matched to a gene: 3. The germline V gene encodes CDR1 GTSNPN and CDR2 SVGIG (reference sequence). CDR3 DNA sequence: TGTGCCTGGAGGGACAGGGAAGATCAGCCCCAGCATTTT. This translates into CAWRDREDQPQHF.

The V call is TRBV20-1, the J call TRBJ2-7; TRBD1 might be the D (7 bases). Trimming left V 3 bases short and J 6 bases short, with 15 bases between. There are 13 residues in the CDR3. Germline V gene sequence: CDR1 DFQATT, CDR2 SNEGSKA (reference sequence). CDR3 DNA sequence: TGCAGTGCTAGTAACGTCAGGGGGGCCGAGCAGTACTTC. This encodes CSASNVRGAEQYF.

The rearrangement links TRBV18 to TRBJ1-6, with TRBD1 identical over 9 bases. This CDR3 spans 16 amino acids. Germline-derived CDR1 and CDR2 are KGHSH and LQKENI. V gave up 4 bases and J gave up 10 bases; unmatched junction bases: 11. CDR3 region: CASSLLDRTGESPLHF. The CDR3 bases are TGTGCCAGCTCACTCCTAGATCGGACAGGGGAATCACCCCTCCACTTT.

Comment on this clone: At one boundary the junction diverges from the germline segment, which might be a read error. V and J are TRBV11-2 and TRBJ2-3; D call uncertain. This CDR3 region has 11 residues. Germline CDR1 reads SGHAT; CDR2 reads FQNNGV. CDR3 loop: CASSLGDMQYF. The CDR3 nucleotides are TGTGCCAGCAGCTTAGGGGATATGCAGTATTTT.

This chain joins TRBV24-1 and TRBJ2-7, with 9 nucleotides matching TRBD1. CDR1 is KGHDR, CDR2 SFDVKD, per germline. Trimming took 1 base from V and 3 from J; bases not matched to a gene: 6. The CDR3 covers 16 residues. The CDR3 loop is CATSDLWDRVIYEQYF. The CDR3 coding sequence is TGTGCCACCAGTGATTTATGGGACAGGGTGATCTACGAGCAGTACTTC.

The rearrangement uses TRBV15 and TRBJ2-2; perhaps TRBD2 as D (6 bases). Trimming pared 0 bases from V and 6 bases from J, leaving 8 bases between. The CDR3 is 14 amino acids. The germline gives CDR1 LNHNV, CDR2 YYDKDF (reference sequence). In DNA form, the CDR3 reads TGTGCCACCAGCAGAGATTGGGGGGCCGGGGAGCTGTTTTTT. It specifies CATSRDWGAGELFF.

V and J are TRBV4-2 and TRBJ2-4; D assignment may be TRBD1 or TRBD2 (5 bases each). The CDR3 runs 15 residues. CDR1 and CDR2 (germline): LGHNA, YNFKEQ. Trimming removed 2 bases from V and 5 bases from J, with 13 bases in between. Written as DNA, the CDR3 is TGTGCCAGCAGCCAAAACGAGGGGTACCAAAACATTCAGTACTTC. It specifies CASSQNEGYQNIQYF.

The chain couples TRBV6-5 to TRBJ1-5, with D perhaps matching TRBD1 (6 bases). The V end was cut by 6 bases, the J end by 3 bases, with 12 bases between. CDR1 is MNHEY and CDR2 is SVGAGI in the germline V gene. CDR3 length equals 14 residues. The DNA for the CDR3 is TGTGCCAGCAGCTTGGGGGGCTACAATCAGCCCCAGCATTTT. Protein sequence: CASSLGGYNQPQHF.

The chain combines TRBV19 with TRBJ2-4; 7 bases map to TRBD1. Germline lookup yields CDR1 LNHDA and CDR2 SQIVND (reference sequence). J lost 2 bases, V lost 5 bases, and 9 bases had no gene match. The CDR3 is 16 residues long. CDR3 nucleotide sequence: TGTGCCAGTAGTGCTATATCGGGACAGACCAAAAACATTCAGTACTTC. As protein: CASSAISGQTKNIQYF.

This clone has just a few counts. This chain uses TRBV3-1 (or the pseudogene TRBV3-2) with TRBJ2-6, with D hard to call. This CDR3 is 15 amino acids long. Trimming took 7 bases from V and 0 from J, leaving 10 bases between them. Germline values: CDR1 LGHDT, CDR2 YNNKEL (reference sequence). CDR3 nucleotides: TGTGCCAGCAAGAGTCAAAGCTCTGGGGCCAACGTCCTGACTTTC. Protein product: CASKSQSSGANVLTF.

V usage is TRBV15 and J usage is TRBJ2-7; D possibly matches TRBD1 or TRBD2 (7 bases each). This CDR3 contains 16 residues. Germline assignment: CDR1 LNHNV and CDR2 YYDKDF (reference sequence). The V end lost 3 bases, the J end lost 2 bases, and 17 bases lay between the germline ends. The CDR3 loop reads CATSSPQGGNPYEQYF. The DNA of the CDR3 is TGTGCCACCAGCAGCCCCCAGGGGGGGAACCCCTACGAGCAGTACTTC.

As for this clone: At one end the junction does not follow the germline gene, possibly because of a read error. CDR3 in amino acids: CASSLAGGEQFF. The CDR3 nucleotides are TGTGCTAGCAGCTTAGCGGGAGGGGAGCAGTTCTTC. The chain employs TRBV7-7 and TRBJ2-1, with 11 positions matching TRBD2. Germline-derived CDR1 and CDR2 are SSHAT and FNYEAQ (reference sequence). The CDR3 covers 12 residues.

This clone showed up just a few times. The V call is TRBV7-2, the J call TRBJ1-5, with D perhaps matching TRBD1 (5 bases). From germline, CDR1 is SGHTA and CDR2 FQGNSA. Trimming stripped 7 bases from V and 5 bases from J, with 15 bases between. The CDR3 has 14 residues. CDR3 bases: TGTGCCAGCAACCCAAGGGGATGGGATCAGCCCCAGCATTTT. Encoded protein: CASNPRGWDQPQHF.

This clone was recorded a few times. The chain is built from TRBV3-1 (or the pseudogene TRBV3-2) and TRBJ1-4, with TRBD1 as a possible D gene (6 bases). The CDR3 extends over 16 amino acids. Per the germline V gene, CDR1 is LGHDT and CDR2 is YNNKEL (reference sequence). The V end lost 0 bases, the J end lost 8 bases, and 16 bases lay between the germline ends. The CDR3 DNA reads as TGTGCCAGCAGCCAAGACCCTACAGGGAACGGGGAAAAACTGTTTTTT. This codes for CASSQDPTGNGEKLFF.

This chain uses TRBV10-3 with TRBJ1-5, with 8 positions matching TRBD1. The V segment lost 8 bases and the J segment 0 bases; nucleotides outside the gene matches: 9. CDR3 length: 16 residues. CDR1 is ENHRY and CDR2 is SYGVKD in the germline V gene. Here the CDR3 reads CAISSQTGDSNQPQHF. The CDR3 bases are TGTGCCATCTCCTCCCAGACAGGGGATAGCAATCAGCCCCAGCATTTT.